This T cell receptor beta chain originates from a study of kidney transplant recipient with SARS-CoV-2 infection (dated by TCRdb to the early 2020s). This clonotype was counted many times. The clone's antigen remains unknown. No clone much larger than this one lies a single base away; base qualities are absent. V is clipped by 5 bases and J by 2 bases, and the sequence between their germline boundaries is 15 bases long. Reading from cysteine to phenylalanine, the CDR3 counts 16 amino acids. Only the CDR3 DNA is retained, 48 bases long and in frame from the first base. Per the germline V gene (reference sequence), MNHNY is the CDR1 and SVGAGI is the CDR2. The time point label on this specimen signifies: pre-pandemic baseline sample and day 111 after first positive SARS-CoV-2 test. TCRdb records Illumina MiSeq as the sequencer. Profiling of the peripheral T cell repertoire targeted human TCRbeta genes. From the authors' description of their analysis: To account for variability over time, differences in clonotype abundance were tested using beta-binomial modelling. Expanded clonotypes were checked against the ImmuneCODE reference database of SARS-CoV-2-associated TCRs and mapped to regions of the viral genome. Additional analyses of the repertoire looked at TRBV gene usage, CDR3 length, CDR3 amino acid overlap between time points, clonotype abundance distributions and Jaccard similarity. The raw public data were reprocessed by TCRdb itself: fastp quality trimming at Q25, MiXCR clonotype calling, in-frame beta chains only. Each entry is one CDR3 protein sequence, shown with its most common DNA and genes. The V and J calls and clone size are TCRdb's, not the authors'. Counted in this sample were 200,000 to 300,000 distinct CDR3 sequences; less than 35% of them appeared once. About 7% of the sample lies in the top ten.

The source is a young adult male patient who had COVID-19 and was a kidney transplant recipient. After a transplant, some of the T cells may come from the graft donor. Rearrangement joined TRBV6-6 to TRBJ2-2; possibly the D gene is TRBD2, per 6 matching bases. The sample here was a blood sample, taken at baseline and on day 111 from a kidney transplant recipient. The nucleotide sequence reads TGTGCCAGCAGTGGGGTTTGGGAGGTTAACACCGGGGAGCTGTTTTTT. This sequence encodes CASSGVWEVNTGELFF.